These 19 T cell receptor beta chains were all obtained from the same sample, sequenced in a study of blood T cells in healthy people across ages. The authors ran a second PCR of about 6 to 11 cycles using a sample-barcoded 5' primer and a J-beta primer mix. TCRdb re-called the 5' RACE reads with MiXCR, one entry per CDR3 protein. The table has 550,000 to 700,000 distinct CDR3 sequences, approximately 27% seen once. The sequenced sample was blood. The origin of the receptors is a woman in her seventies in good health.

The CDR3 is CAIMGLRSYNEQFF. In nucleotides, the CDR3 is TGTGCCATCATGGGACTTCGCTCCTACAATGAGCAGTTCTTC. The chain has TRBV12-3 or TRBV12-4 and TRBJ2-1; D might be TRBD2 (6 bases). V was cut by 10 bases and J by 0 bases, with 13 bases left in between. The CDR3 runs 14 residues.

CDR3 sequence: CSAGDTGGVPNEKLFF. Here the CDR3 DNA reads TGCAGTGCTGGGGACACGGGGGGTGTACCTAATGAAAAACTGTTTTTT. The rearrangement joins TRBV20-1 to TRBJ1-4; perhaps TRBD1 as D (6 bases). Trimming cost V 5 bases and J 3 bases, with 19 bases left between them. This CDR3 comprises 16 residues. Germline lookup yields CDR1 DFQATT and CDR2 SNEGSKA (reference sequence).

CDR3 in DNA: TGTGCCAGCAGCATCCTGGGACAGGGACTCAATCAGCCCGAGCATTTT. This encodes CASSILGQGLNQPEHF. The V gene is TRBV21-1, the J gene TRBJ1-5; TRBD1 was called by the table and not checked on the DNA. TRBV21-1 is a pseudogene segment. This CDR3 region has 16 residues.

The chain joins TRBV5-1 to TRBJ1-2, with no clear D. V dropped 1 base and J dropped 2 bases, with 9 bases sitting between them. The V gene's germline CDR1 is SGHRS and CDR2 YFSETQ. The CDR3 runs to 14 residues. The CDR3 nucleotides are TGCGCCAGCAGCTTGAGGGCAGCAAACTATGGCTACACCTTC. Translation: CASSLRAANYGYTF.

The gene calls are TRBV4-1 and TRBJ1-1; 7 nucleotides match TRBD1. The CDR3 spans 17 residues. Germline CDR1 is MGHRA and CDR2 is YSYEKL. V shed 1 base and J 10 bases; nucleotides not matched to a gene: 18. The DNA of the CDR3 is TGCGCCAGCAGCCAAGGAAGGATGGGACAGAGTTCGTTGTCAGCTTTCTTT. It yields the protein CASSQGRMGQSSLSAFF.

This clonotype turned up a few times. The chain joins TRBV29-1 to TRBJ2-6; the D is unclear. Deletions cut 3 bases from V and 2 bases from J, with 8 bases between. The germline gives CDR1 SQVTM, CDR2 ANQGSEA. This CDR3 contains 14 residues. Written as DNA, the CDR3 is TGCAGCGTTGATATGGTACCTGGGGCCAACGTCCTGACTTTC. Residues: CSVDMVPGANVLTF. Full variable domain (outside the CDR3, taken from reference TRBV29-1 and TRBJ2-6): SAVISQKPSRDICQRGTSLTIQCQVDSQVTMMFWYRQQPGQSLTLIATANQGSEATYESGFVIDKFPISRPNLTFSTLTVSNMSPEDSSIYLCSVDMVPGANVLTFGAGSRLTVL.

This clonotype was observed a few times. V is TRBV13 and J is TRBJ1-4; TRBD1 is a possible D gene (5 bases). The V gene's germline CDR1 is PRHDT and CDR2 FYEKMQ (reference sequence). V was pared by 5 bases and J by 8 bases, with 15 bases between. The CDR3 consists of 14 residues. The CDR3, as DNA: TGTGCCAGCAGCCCCCGGGAGGGGACCGAAAAACTGTTTTTT. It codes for CASSPREGTEKLFF.

The CDR3 sequence: CASSLARDRGEKLFF. CDR3 in DNA: TGTGCCAGCAGCTTAGCCCGGGACAGGGGGGAAAAACTGTTTTTT. This sequence joins TRBV7-2 and TRBJ1-4; TRBD1 aligns across 11 bases. The CDR3 covers 15 residues. The V gene end was trimmed by 0 bases and the J gene end by 8 bases; junction bases not matched to a gene: 2. Per germline, CDR1 SGHTA and CDR2 FQGNSA.

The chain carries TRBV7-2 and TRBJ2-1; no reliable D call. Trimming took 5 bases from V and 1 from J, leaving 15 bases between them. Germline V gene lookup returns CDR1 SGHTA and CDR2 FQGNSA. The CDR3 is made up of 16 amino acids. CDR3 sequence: CASSSYKVASYNEQFF. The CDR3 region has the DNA TGTGCCAGCAGCAGCTACAAGGTGGCGTCCTACAATGAGCAGTTCTTC.

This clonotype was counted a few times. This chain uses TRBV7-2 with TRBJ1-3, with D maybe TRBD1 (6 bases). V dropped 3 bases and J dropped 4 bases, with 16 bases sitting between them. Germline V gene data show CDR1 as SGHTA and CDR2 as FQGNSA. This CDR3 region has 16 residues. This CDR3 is CASSFSLGGGGNTIYF. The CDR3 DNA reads TGTGCCAGCAGCTTCTCACTAGGGGGTGGGGGAAACACCATATATTTT.

CDR3 DNA: TGTGCCTGGAGTACCCGAATCAATGAAAAACTGTTTTTT. Residues: CAWSTRINEKLFF. V gene TRBV30 combines with J gene TRBJ1-4; D is ambiguous. The V gene lost 2 bases and the J gene lost 5 bases, with 9 bases spanning the gap. Germline CDR1 reads GTSNPN; CDR2 reads SVGIG (reference sequence). This CDR3 contains 13 residues.

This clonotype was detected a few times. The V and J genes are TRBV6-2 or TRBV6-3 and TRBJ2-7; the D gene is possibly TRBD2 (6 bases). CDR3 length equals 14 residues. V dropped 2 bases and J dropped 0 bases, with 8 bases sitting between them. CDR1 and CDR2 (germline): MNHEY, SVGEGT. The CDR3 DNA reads TGTGCCAGCAGTTACGCGGGGAACTCCTACGAGCAGTACTTC. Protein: CASSYAGNSYEQYF.

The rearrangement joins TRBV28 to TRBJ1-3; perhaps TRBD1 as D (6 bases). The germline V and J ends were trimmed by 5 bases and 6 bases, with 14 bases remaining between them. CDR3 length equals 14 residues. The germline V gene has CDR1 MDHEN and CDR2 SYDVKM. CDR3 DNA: TGTGCCAGCAGTCTCGGGACACGAATAAACACCATATATTTT. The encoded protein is CASSLGTRINTIYF.

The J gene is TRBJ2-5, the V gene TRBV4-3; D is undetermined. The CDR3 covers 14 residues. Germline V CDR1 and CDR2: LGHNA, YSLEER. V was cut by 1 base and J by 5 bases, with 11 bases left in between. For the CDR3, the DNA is TGCGCCAGCAGCCAAGCCCCCACATCTGAGACCCAGTACTTC. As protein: CASSQAPTSETQYF.

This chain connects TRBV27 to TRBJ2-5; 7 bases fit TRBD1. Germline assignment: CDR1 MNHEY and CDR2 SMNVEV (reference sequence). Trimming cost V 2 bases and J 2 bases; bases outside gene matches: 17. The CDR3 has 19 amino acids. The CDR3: CASSLVPPRQGLDQETQYF. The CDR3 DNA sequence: TGTGCCAGCAGTTTAGTCCCCCCACGACAGGGCCTGGATCAAGAGACCCAGTACTTC.

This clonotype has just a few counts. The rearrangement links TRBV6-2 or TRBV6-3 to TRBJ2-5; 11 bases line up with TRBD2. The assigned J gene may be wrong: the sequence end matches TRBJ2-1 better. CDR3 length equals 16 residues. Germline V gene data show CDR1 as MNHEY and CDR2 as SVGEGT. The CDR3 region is CASSYATSGGRGEQFF. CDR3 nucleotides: TGTGCCAGCAGTTACGCAACTAGCGGGGGCAGGGGTGAGCAGTTCTTC.

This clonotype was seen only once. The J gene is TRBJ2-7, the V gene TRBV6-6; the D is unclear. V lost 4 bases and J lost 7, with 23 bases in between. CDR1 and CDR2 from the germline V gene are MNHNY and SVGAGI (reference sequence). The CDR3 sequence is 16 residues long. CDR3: CASSSIRLGGPVEQYF. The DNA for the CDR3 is TGTGCCAGCAGTTCTATCCGTTTGGGCGGACCCGTGGAGCAGTACTTC.

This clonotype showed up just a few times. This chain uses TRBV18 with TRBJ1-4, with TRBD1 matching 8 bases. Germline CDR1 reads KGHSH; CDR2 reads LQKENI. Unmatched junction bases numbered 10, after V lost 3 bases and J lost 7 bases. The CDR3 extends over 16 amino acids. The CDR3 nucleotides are TGTGCCAGCTCACCGGATCAGGGGGCGCAGACTGAAAAACTGTTTTTT. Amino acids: CASSPDQGAQTEKLFF.

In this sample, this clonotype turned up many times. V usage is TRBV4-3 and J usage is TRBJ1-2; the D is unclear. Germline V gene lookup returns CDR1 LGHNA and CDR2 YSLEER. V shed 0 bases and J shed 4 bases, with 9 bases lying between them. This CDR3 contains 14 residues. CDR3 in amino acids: CASSQDNSFYGYTF. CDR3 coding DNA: TGCGCCAGCAGCCAAGATAACAGCTTCTATGGCTACACCTTC.